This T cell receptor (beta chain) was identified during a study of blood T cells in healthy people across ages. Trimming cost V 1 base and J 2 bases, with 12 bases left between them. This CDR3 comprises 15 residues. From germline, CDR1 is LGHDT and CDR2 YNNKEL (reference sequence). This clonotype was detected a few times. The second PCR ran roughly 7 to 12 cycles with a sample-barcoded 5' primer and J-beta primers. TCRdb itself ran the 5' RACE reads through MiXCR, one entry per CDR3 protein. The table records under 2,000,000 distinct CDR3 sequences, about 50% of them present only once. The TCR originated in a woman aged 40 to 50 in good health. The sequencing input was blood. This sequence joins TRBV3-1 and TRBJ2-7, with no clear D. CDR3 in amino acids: CASSQAPGAAYEQYF. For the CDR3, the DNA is TGTGCCAGCAGCCAAGCTCCGGGTGCCGCCTACGAGCAGTACTTC.